The 25 T cell receptor beta chains given below trace back to one sample, sequenced in a study of sequential checkpoint blockade in melanoma. The treatment here: randomized to nivolumab then ipilimumab (arm A) or the reverse (arm B). Method: immunoSEQ multiplex PCR; TCRdb's copy keeps in-frame clones and lacks some. The sample lists around 41,000 clones; 75% to 90% were seen once. The input for sequencing was CD8+ T cells sorted from blood (inferred from file names), taken from a patient given nivolumab and ipilimumab in sequence. These receptors were taken from a human donor with melanoma.

The rearrangement links TRBV15 to TRBJ2-1; the D is unclear. This CDR3 has 12 amino acids. Per germline, CDR1 LNHNV and CDR2 YYDKDF (reference sequence). Trimming removed 9 bases from V and 4 bases from J, with 10 bases in between. CDR3 sequence reads: CATQQYYNEQFF. CDR3 coding DNA: TGTGCCACGCAACAGTATTACAATGAGCAGTTCTTC.

The chain recombines TRBV11-2 with TRBJ2-7, with a possible D match to TRBD2 (5 bases). V was clipped by 2 bases and J by 6 bases, with 11 bases between them. Germline V gene lookup returns CDR1 SGHAT and CDR2 FQNNGV. There are 13 residues in the CDR3. The CDR3 here is CASSLNSRGEQYF. The CDR3 nucleotides read TGTGCCAGCAGCTTAAATTCCCGGGGCGAGCAGTACTTC.

V is TRBV7-9 and J is TRBJ2-1; D might be TRBD2 (5 bases). CDR1 and CDR2 from the germline V gene are SEHNR and FQNEAQ (reference sequence). The CDR3 length is 11 residues. The V and J ends lost 3 bases and 9 bases respectively, with 6 bases between them. The CDR3 nucleotides read TGTGCCAGCAGCTTGACTATTGAGCAGTTCTTC. It specifies CASSLTIEQFF. The whole variable domain, remainder taken from reference TRBV7-9 and TRBJ2-1, is DTGVSQNPRHKITKRGQNVTFRCDPISEHNRLYWYRQTLGQGPEFLTYFQNEAQLEKSRLLSDRFSAERPKGSFSTLEIQRTEQGDSAMYLCASSLTIEQFFGPGTRLTVL.

This clone was observed once. The rearrangement links TRBV11-1 to TRBJ2-7; TRBD1 aligns across 7 bases. J lost 2 bases, V lost 3 bases, and 1 base had no gene match. CDR3 size: 13 residues. Per germline, CDR1 SGHAT and CDR2 FQDESV (reference sequence). The chain's CDR3 is CASSFTGAYEQYV. The CDR3 DNA sequence: TGTGCCAGCAGCTTTACAGGGGCCTACGAGCAGTACGTC.

The rearrangement joins TRBV7-8 to TRBJ2-5, with TRBD2 identical over 8 bases. The germline gives CDR1 SGHVS, CDR2 FQNEAQ. J gave up 5 bases and V 5 bases, and 7 bases lay outside the gene matches. The CDR3 is made up of 14 amino acids. Here the CDR3 DNA reads TGTGCCAGCAGCGAGACCGGGACTAGGGAGACCCAGTACTTC. This encodes CASSETGTRETQYF.

Points on this clone: A junction boundary mismatches the germline segment, possibly from a read error. The CDR3 bases are TGTGCCAGCAGCGTAGCCGGGACAGGGGTCCCCATTCAGTACTTC. As protein: CASSVAGTGVPIQYF. The V gene is TRBV7-9, the J gene TRBJ2-4, with 10 nucleotides matching TRBD1. Germline V gives CDR1 SEHNR, CDR2 FQNEAQ (reference sequence). CDR3 length: 15 residues.

V gene TRBV5-6 combines with J gene TRBJ2-1; D gene ambiguous. The CDR3 is 11 residues long. Trimming shortened V by 2 bases and J by 15 bases, and 12 bases separated the two germline ends. Germline CDR1 SGHDT, CDR2 YYEEEE. In nucleotides, the CDR3 is TGTGCCAGCAGCTTAGGCGAGGTTCTGTTCTTC. It specifies CASSLGEVLFF.

V and J are TRBV5-4 and TRBJ1-1, with D tentatively TRBD1 (5 bases). Germline V gene sequence: CDR1 SGHNT, CDR2 YYREEE (reference sequence). The CDR3 extends over 15 amino acids. The V and J ends lost 4 bases and 3 bases respectively, with 16 bases between them. CDR3 DNA sequence: TGTGCCAGCAGCCTAACAGGCAGGGAGGACACTGAAGCTTTCTTT. Amino acids: CASSLTGREDTEAFF.

CDR3 DNA sequence: TGCGCCAGCAGTGACTACTCTGGGGCCAACGTCCTGACTTTC. Translating gives CASSDYSGANVLTF. V is TRBV10-2 and J is TRBJ2-6; D is undetermined. Deletions cut 3 bases from V and 0 bases from J, with 3 bases between. Germline assignment: CDR1 WSHSY and CDR2 SAAADI. CDR3 length: 14 residues.

The chain uses TRBV7-9 and TRBJ2-4; possibly TRBD2 for D (5 bases). Trimming removed 9 bases from V and 5 bases from J, with 14 bases in between. Germline CDR1 reads SEHNR; CDR2 reads FQNEAQ (reference sequence). The length of the CDR3 is 13 residues. CDR3 residues: CARGPLAENIQYF. The CDR3 coding sequence is TGTGCCAGAGGCCCCCTAGCTGAAAACATTCAGTACTTC.

The V gene is TRBV27, the J gene TRBJ2-5; D may be TRBD2 (6 bases). The tail of the sequence fits TRBJ2-7 better, so the J call may be wrong. Germline CDR1 and CDR2: MNHEY and SMNVEV (reference sequence). There are 14 residues in the CDR3. This CDR3 reads CASSLRGSLNEQYF. The CDR3 region has the DNA TGTGCCAGCAGTTTACGGGGGAGCTTGAACGAGCAGTACTTC.

The chain is built from TRBV13 and TRBJ2-5; D is possibly TRBD1 (5 bases). The J call is uncertain, as TRBJ2-7 better fits the DNA end. The CDR3 covers 15 residues. CDR1 is PRHDT, CDR2 FYEKMQ, per germline (reference sequence). The CDR3 bases are TGTGCCAGCAGTCGCCAGGGAACGCTACTCTACGAGCAGTACTTC. This sequence encodes CASSRQGTLLYEQYF.

The J gene is TRBJ2-1, the V gene TRBV19; D is unresolved. Germline V gene data show CDR1 as LNHDA and CDR2 as SQIVND (reference sequence). The length of the CDR3 is 15 residues. The V gene lost 2 bases and the J gene lost 5 bases, with 13 bases spanning the gap. The CDR3 loop is CASSIYDGLHNEQFF. In DNA form, the CDR3 reads TGTGCCAGTAGTATATACGACGGGTTACACAATGAGCAGTTCTTC.

Only a few counts were recorded for this clone. The chain links TRBV28 to TRBJ1-2, with 9 positions matching TRBD1. Looked up from germline, CDR1 is MDHEN and CDR2 is SYDVKM. V was pared by 7 bases and J by 8 bases, with 20 bases of the junction left unmatched. There are 17 residues in the CDR3. The CDR3 DNA sequence: TGTGCCAGCACCAAGACCAGGGACAGGGCTCTCCTCTGGGGCTACACCTTC. This sequence encodes CASTKTRDRALLWGYTF.

This clone is a singleton in its sample. The chain joins TRBV19 to TRBJ2-1, with D maybe TRBD1 (6 bases). This CDR3 is 12 amino acids long. CDR1 and CDR2 from the germline V gene are LNHDA and SQIVND (reference sequence). V was cut by 1 base and J by 9 bases, with 7 bases left in between. DNA for the CDR3: TGTGCCAGTAGTATAGGAGGGGGTGAGCAGTTCTTC. Amino acids: CASSIGGGEQFF.

V gene TRBV7-8 combines with J gene TRBJ2-7; D gene unclear. Per germline, CDR1 SGHVS and CDR2 FQNEAQ. Deletions cut 1 base from V and 0 bases from J, with 10 bases between. This CDR3 is 15 amino acids long. CDR3 protein: CASSLVNSHSYEQYV. CDR3 nucleotides: TGTGCCAGCAGCTTAGTGAATAGCCACTCCTACGAGCAGTACGTC.

The chain joins TRBV16 to TRBJ1-2, with TRBD1 identical over 9 bases. The CDR3 contains 16 residues. CDR1 is KGHSY and CDR2 is FQNENV in the germline V gene. J lost 6 bases, V lost 4 bases, and 12 bases had no gene match. CDR3 nucleotides: TGTGCCAGCAGCCCCCATCCCCGACAGGGGGGGAATGGCTACACCTTC. This gives the protein CASSPHPRQGGNGYTF. The whole variable domain, remainder taken from reference TRBV16 and TRBJ1-2, is GEEVAQTPKHLVRGEGQKAKLYCAPIKGHSYVFWYQQVLKNEFKFLISFQNENVFDETGMPKERFSAKCLPNSPCSLEIQATKLEDSAVYFCASSPHPRQGGNGYTFGSGTRLTVV.

In its sample, this clone ranks as medium-sized. This chain links TRBV5-4 with TRBJ1-3; D gene unclear. V lost 4 bases to trimming and J lost 0 bases, with 14 bases between them. Per the germline V gene, CDR1 is SGHNT and CDR2 is YYREEE (reference sequence). CDR3 length equals 16 residues. CDR3 sequence: CASSDPRDGSGNTIYF. In DNA form, the CDR3 reads TGTGCCAGCAGCGACCCCCGGGATGGCTCTGGAAACACCATATATTTT.

About this clone itself: The sample contains more than one DNA sequence encoding this CDR3. The genes are TRBV28 and TRBJ2-7; 8 bases fit TRBD1. The junction had 17 bases not matched to a gene; V was cut back by 7 bases and J by 9 bases. Germline V gene sequence: CDR1 MDHEN, CDR2 SYDVKM. The CDR3 length is 15 residues. The chain's CDR3 is CASNNRGEPLPVQYF. CDR3 sequence (DNA): TGTGCCAGCAATAACAGGGGGGAGCCTCTGCCTGTGCAGTACTTC.

J is TRBJ2-1 and V is TRBV5-6; 7 bases are a match to TRBD2. Per germline, CDR1 SGHDT and CDR2 YYEEEE. J lost 10 bases, V lost 0 bases, and 16 bases had no gene match. This CDR3 has 17 amino acids. In nucleotides, the CDR3 is TGTGCCAGCAGCTTGGTCGGTAGCGGGCTCATCTGGGGGGAGCAGTTCTTC. Residues: CASSLVGSGLIWGEQFF.

V gene TRBV5-6 combines with J gene TRBJ2-6, with TRBD1 matching over 7 bases. Germline lookup yields CDR1 SGHDT and CDR2 YYEEEE. With V trimmed by 1 base and J by 2 bases, 6 bases remained unmatched. The CDR3 is 17 amino acids. CDR3 in amino acids: CASSLLRGTAGANVLTF. DNA of the CDR3: TGTGCCAGCAGCTTGCTCCGTGGGACAGCTGGGGCCAACGTCCTGACTTTC. The full variable domain, rest sourced from reference TRBV5-6 and TRBJ2-6, is DAGVTQSPTHLIKTRGQQVTLRCSPKSGHDTVSWYQQALGQGPQFIFQYYEEEERQRGNFPDRFSGHQFPNYSSELNVNALLLGDSALYLCASSLLRGTAGANVLTFGAGSRLTVL.

The chain has TRBV13 and TRBJ1-1; D gene ambiguous. Between the trimmed V and J ends, which lost 6 bases and 8 bases, there was a span of 7 bases. Germline V gene lookup returns CDR1 PRHDT and CDR2 FYEKMQ (reference sequence). The CDR3 runs to 10 residues. The CDR3 is CASSELEAFF. The CDR3 nucleotides read TGTGCCAGCAGTGAGTTGGAAGCTTTCTTT.

This clone was found once. The rearrangement joins TRBV7-9 to TRBJ2-1; 7 nucleotides line up with TRBD2. The V gene end was trimmed by 0 bases and the J gene end by 5 bases; junction bases not matched to a gene: 13. The CDR3 spans 18 residues. The germline CDR1 and CDR2 sequences are SEHNR and FQNEAQ (reference sequence). The CDR3 protein is CASSLAPLAVRQHNEQFF. CDR3 nucleotides: TGTGCCAGCAGCTTAGCACCTCTAGCGGTAAGACAGCACAATGAGCAGTTCTTC.

This sequence joins TRBV4-1 and TRBJ1-3, with D perhaps matching TRBD1 (5 bases). Germline assignment: CDR1 MGHRA and CDR2 YSYEKL. V was trimmed by 3 bases and J by 8 bases, leaving 14 bases between them. The CDR3 runs 14 residues. This chain's CDR3 is CASSQTPGVDTIYF. CDR3 DNA: TGCGCCAGCAGCCAGACCCCGGGGGTGGACACCATATATTTT.

The chain combines TRBV5-1 with TRBJ2-7, with 12 positions matching TRBD2. CDR1 is SGHRS, CDR2 YFSETQ, per germline. The trim removed 0 bases at V and 1 base at J, leaving 5 bases unmatched. The CDR3 has 17 residues. The DNA for the CDR3 is TGCGCCAGCAGCTTGGGGGTCGGACTAGCGGGATCCTACGAGCAGTACTTC. Its protein is CASSLGVGLAGSYEQYF. Drawing the rest from reference TRBV5-1 and TRBJ2-7, the complete variable domain is KAGVTQTPRYLIKTRGQQVTLSCSPISGHRSVSWYQQTPGQGLQFLFEYFSETQRNKGNFPGRFSGRQFSNSRSEMNVSTLELGDSALYLCASSLGVGLAGSYEQYFGPGTRLTVT.